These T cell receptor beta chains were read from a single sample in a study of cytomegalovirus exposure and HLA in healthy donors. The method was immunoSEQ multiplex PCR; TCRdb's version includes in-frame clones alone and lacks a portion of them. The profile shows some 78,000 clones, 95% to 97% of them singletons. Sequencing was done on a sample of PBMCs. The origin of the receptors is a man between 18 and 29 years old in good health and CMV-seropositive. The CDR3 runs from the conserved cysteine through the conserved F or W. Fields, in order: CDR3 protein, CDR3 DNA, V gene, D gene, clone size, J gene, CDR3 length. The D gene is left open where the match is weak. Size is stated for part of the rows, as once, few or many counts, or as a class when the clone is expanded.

CASSQMGLAGNEQFF | TGCGCCAGCAGCCAGATGGGACTAGCGGGCAATGAGCAGTTCTTC | TRBV4-1 | TRBD2 | NA | TRBJ2-1 | 15
CASWASGRAYEQYF | TGTGCCAGCTGGGCTAGCGGGAGGGCCTACGAGCAGTACTTC | TRBV6-5 | TRBD2 | NA | TRBJ2-7 | 14
CASSPERSTDTQYF | TGTGCCAGCAGTCCAGAGCGGAGCACAGATACGCAGTATTTT | TRBV27 | NA | NA | TRBJ2-3 | 14
CASSPREQKPQHF | TGTGCCAGCTCACCCAGGGAACAGAAGCCCCAGCATTTT | TRBV18 | NA | NA | TRBJ1-5 | 13
CASSFTGVHEQFF | TGTGCCAGCAGTTTCACGGGAGTCCATGAGCAGTTCTTC | TRBV27 | NA | NA | TRBJ2-1 | 13
CASSRVRRDTEAFF | TGCGCCAGCTCGCGGGTTCGGAGGGACACTGAAGCTTTCTTT | TRBV4-1 | NA | NA | TRBJ1-1 | 14
CAWSSGTGHGYTF | TGTGCCTGGAGTTCCGGGACAGGTCATGGCTACACCTTC | TRBV30 | TRBD1 | NA | TRBJ1-2 | 13
CAWSVGQGTYEQYF | TGTGCCTGGAGTGTGGGACAGGGCACCTACGAGCAGTACTTC | TRBV30 | TRBD1 | NA | TRBJ2-7 | 14
CASSLGWTSGASEQYF | TGTGCCAGCAGCTTAGGCTGGACTAGCGGGGCCTCCGAGCAGTACTTC | TRBV13 | TRBD2 | NA | TRBJ2-7 | 16
CASSLGTGGTGELFF | TGCGCCAGCAGCTTAGGGACAGGGGGCACCGGGGAGCTGTTTTTT | TRBV5-1 | TRBD1 | NA | TRBJ2-2 | 15
CASSPSEVSGANVLTF | TGTGCCAGCAGCCCCTCAGAGGTCTCTGGGGCCAACGTCCTGACTTTC | TRBV28 | NA | NA | TRBJ2-6 | 16
CATSFRGTGSNEQFF | TGTGCCACCAGCTTCCGTGGGACAGGGTCCAATGAGCAGTTCTTC | TRBV15 | TRBD1 | NA | TRBJ2-1 | 15
CASSSSNRGTYEQYF | TGTGCCAGCAGTTCTTCCAACAGGGGAACCTACGAGCAGTACTTC | TRBV6-5 | TRBD1 | NA | TRBJ2-7 | 15
CASHPVGTAEAFF | TGTGCCAGCCACCCTGTTGGAACAGCTGAAGCTTTCTTT | TRBV6-1 | NA | NA | TRBJ1-1 | 13
CASSPLRQANTEAFF | TGTGCCAGCAGCCCTTTGAGACAGGCGAACACTGAAGCTTTCTTT | TRBV7-8 | NA | NA | TRBJ1-1 | 15
CASSQGTGEGQPQHF | TGCGCCAGCAGCCAAGGGACAGGGGAGGGACAGCCCCAGCATTTT | TRBV4-1 | TRBD1 | NA | TRBJ1-5 | 15
CASTSDRADYGYTF | TGTGCCAGCACCTCGGACAGGGCTGACTATGGCTACACCTTC | TRBV2 | TRBD1 | few | TRBJ1-2 | 14
CASRPQSSSYEQYF | TGTGCCAGCAGACCACAGAGTAGCTCCTACGAGCAGTACTTC | TRBV6-5 | NA | NA | TRBJ2-7 | 14
CASSEVRLAYEQYF | TGTGCCAGCAGTGAAGTCCGACTAGCCTACGAGCAGTACTTC | TRBV6-1 | NA | NA | TRBJ2-7 | 14
CASSTPAGRGTGTEAFF | TGCGCCAGCAGCACCCCCGCTGGGCGGGGTACGGGCACTGAAGCTTTCTTT | TRBV4-1 | NA | NA | TRBJ1-1 | 17
CASSVLGQANYGYTF | TGTGCCAGCAGCGTACTGGGGCAGGCTAACTATGGCTACACCTTC | TRBV9 | NA | NA | TRBJ1-2 | 15
CASSPEWTGREQYF | TGCGCCAGCAGCCCCGAATGGACAGGCCGCGAGCAGTACTTC | TRBV5-1 | TRBD1 | NA | TRBJ2-7 | 14
CASSPRGAPHEQFF | TGTGCCAGCAGTCCCCGGGGGGCCCCCCATGAGCAGTTCTTC | TRBV27 | NA | once | TRBJ2-1 | 14